In this sample, the clone carrying this T cell receptor beta chain turned up a few times. What it binds is not known. cDNA serving as the sequencing template came from extracted, reverse transcribed RNA. Data came from immunoSEQ multiplex PCR; TCRdb stores just in-frame clones and leaves some out. The table lists fewer than 110,000 clones, roughly 84% of them singletons, with over 20% in the top ten. This sample was taken from a study of CD8+ T cells in alopecia areata. In the study overall: Each day, treated patients took oral tofacitinib twice, at 5 to 10 mg per dose.

Trimming stripped 6 bases from V and 0 bases from J, with 9 bases between. CDR1 and CDR2 (germline): LNHDA, SQIVND (reference sequence). The CDR3 loop spans 13 amino acids. Treatment given: oral pan-JAK inhibitor, 5-10 mg twice daily. The investigators collected lesional scalp punch biopsies and peripheral blood from alopecia areata patients. Study conclusions and caveats: A single nonresponder leaves the baseline CD8+ expansion link to response uncertain. While tofacitinib was given, many expanded lesional clones persisted in scalp and blood.

This specimen was CD8+ T cells sorted from blood, taken at week 24, from a patient treated with tofacitinib. V gene TRBV19 combines with J gene TRBJ2-7, with a tentative D call TRBD2 (5 bases). This clonotype was obtained from a human donor with alopecia areata. The CDR3 DNA is TGTGCCAGTAGCCCCGGGGTCTCCTACGAGCAGTACTTC. It yields the protein CASSPGVSYEQYF.